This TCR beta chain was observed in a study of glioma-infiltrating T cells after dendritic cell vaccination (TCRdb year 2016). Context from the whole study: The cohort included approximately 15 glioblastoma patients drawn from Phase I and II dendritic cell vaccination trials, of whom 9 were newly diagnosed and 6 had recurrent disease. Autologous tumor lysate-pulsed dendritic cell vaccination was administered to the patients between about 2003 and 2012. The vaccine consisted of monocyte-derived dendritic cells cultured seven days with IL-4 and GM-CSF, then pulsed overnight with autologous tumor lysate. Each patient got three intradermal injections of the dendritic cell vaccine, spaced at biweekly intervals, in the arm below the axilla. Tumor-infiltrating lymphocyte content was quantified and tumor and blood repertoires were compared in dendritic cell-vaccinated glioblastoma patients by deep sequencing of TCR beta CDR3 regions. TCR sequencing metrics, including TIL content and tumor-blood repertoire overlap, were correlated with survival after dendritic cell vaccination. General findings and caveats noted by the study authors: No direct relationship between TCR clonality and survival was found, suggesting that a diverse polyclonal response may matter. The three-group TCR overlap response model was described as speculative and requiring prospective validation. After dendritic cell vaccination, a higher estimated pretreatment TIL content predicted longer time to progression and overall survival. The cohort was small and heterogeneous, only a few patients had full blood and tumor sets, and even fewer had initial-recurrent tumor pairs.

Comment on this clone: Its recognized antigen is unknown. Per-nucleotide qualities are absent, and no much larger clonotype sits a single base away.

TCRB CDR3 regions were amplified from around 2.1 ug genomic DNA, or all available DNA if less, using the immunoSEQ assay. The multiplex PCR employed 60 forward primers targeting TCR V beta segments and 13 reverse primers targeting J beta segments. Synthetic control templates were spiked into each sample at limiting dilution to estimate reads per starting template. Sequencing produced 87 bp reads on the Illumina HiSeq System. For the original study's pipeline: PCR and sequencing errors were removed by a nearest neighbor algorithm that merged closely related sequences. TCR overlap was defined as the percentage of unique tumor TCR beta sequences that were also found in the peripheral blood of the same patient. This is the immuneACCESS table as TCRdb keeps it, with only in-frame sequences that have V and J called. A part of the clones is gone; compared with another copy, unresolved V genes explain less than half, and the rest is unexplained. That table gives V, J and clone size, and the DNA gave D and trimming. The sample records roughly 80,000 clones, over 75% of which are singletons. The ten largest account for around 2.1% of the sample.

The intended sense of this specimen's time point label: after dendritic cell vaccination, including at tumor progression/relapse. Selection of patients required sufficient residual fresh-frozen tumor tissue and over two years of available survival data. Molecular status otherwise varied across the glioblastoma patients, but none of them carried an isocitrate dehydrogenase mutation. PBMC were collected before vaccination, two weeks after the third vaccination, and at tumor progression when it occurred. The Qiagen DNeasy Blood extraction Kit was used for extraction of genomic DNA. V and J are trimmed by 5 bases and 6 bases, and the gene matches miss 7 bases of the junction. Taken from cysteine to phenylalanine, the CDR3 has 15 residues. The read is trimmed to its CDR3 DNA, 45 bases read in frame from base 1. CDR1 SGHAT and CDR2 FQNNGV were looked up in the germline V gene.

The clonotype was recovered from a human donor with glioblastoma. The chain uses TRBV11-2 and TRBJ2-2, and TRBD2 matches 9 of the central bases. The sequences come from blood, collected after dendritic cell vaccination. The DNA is TGTGCCAGCAGCCCCCGCGGGGGGGCAGCCGGGGAGCTGTTTTTT. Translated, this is CASSPRGGAAGELFF.